What follows are 17 T cell receptor beta chains derived from one specimen sequenced in a study of cytomegalovirus exposure and HLA in healthy donors. A multiplex PCR was run with 60 Vbeta primers and 13 Jbeta primers. Measured with immunoSEQ multiplex PCR; TCRdb has only the in-frame clones, and not every one. The table has over 150,000 clones, roughly 76% seen once; the top ten hold around 2%. Sequenced sample: PBMCs. Receptors originate from a human donor in good health.

The V and J genes are TRBV13 and TRBJ1-5; TRBD1 might be the D (5 bases). The length of the CDR3 is 14 residues. From germline, CDR1 is PRHDT and CDR2 FYEKMQ (reference sequence). The ends were cut back, 0 bases at V and 2 bases at J, with 5 bases in the middle. The CDR3 reads CASSLGGGNQPQHF. CDR3 coding DNA: TGTGCCAGCAGCTTAGGAGGGGGCAATCAGCCCCAGCATTTT.

About this clone itself: Other DNA sequences from this sample encode an identical CDR3 as well. CDR3 residues: CASSLAGNQPQHF. The CDR3 DNA follows: TGTGCCAGCAGCTTGGCTGGCAATCAGCCCCAGCATTTT. The chain employs TRBV5-6 and TRBJ1-5; D is undetermined. Trimming removed 0 bases at V and 2 bases at J, with 3 bases between. Germline CDR1 reads SGHDT; CDR2 reads YYEEEE. The CDR3 totals 13 residues.

V usage is TRBV4-3 and J usage is TRBJ2-7; 8 bases agree with TRBD1. V trimming: 1 base; J trimming: 6 bases; junction bases outside the gene matches: 5. This CDR3 is 14 amino acids long. Germline values: CDR1 LGHNA, CDR2 YSLEER. The DNA for the CDR3 is TGCGCCAGCAGCCAAGGCGGACAGGGCCCCGAGCAGTACTTC. It is translated as CASSQGGQGPEQYF.

Regarding this clone: The junction departs from the called germline gene at one end, perhaps through a read error. CDR3 bases: TGTGCCAGCAGTGCGCAAACAGGGGTCGCCTACAATGGGCAGTTCTTC. Translating gives CASSAQTGVAYNGQFF. This sequence joins TRBV27 and TRBJ2-1; TRBD1 matches at 7 bases. Germline lookup yields CDR1 MNHEY and CDR2 SMNVEV (reference sequence). The CDR3 runs to 16 residues.

The chain recombines TRBV27 with TRBJ2-1; possible D gene TRBD2, 6 bases. The CDR3 totals 17 residues. CDR1 and CDR2 from the germline V gene are MNHEY and SMNVEV (reference sequence). Trimming took off 2 bases at V and 4 bases at J, with 18 bases between the two ends. The CDR3 DNA is TGTGCCAGCAGTTTACTGCGGGTCGGGGGTTTATACAATGAGCAGTTCTTC. As protein: CASSLLRVGGLYNEQFF.

The rearrangement joins TRBV27 to TRBJ2-7, with TRBD1 identical over 8 bases. CDR1 and CDR2 from the germline V gene are MNHEY and SMNVEV (reference sequence). With 5 bases clipped from V and 4 bases from J, the junction kept 7 bases outside the gene matches. The CDR3 is made up of 14 amino acids. The CDR3 region is CASSMTGAKYEQYF. For the CDR3, the DNA is TGTGCCAGCAGTATGACAGGGGCGAAATACGAGCAGTACTTC.

The rearrangement joins TRBV2 to TRBJ2-3; D is unclear. Between the trimmed V and J ends, which lost 4 bases and 5 bases, there was a span of 4 bases. There are 11 residues in the CDR3. CDR1 SNHLY and CDR2 FYNNEI come from the germline V gene. CDR3 bases: TGTGCCAGCAGTGTCGGAGATACGCAGTATTTT. This sequence encodes CASSVGDTQYF.

The J gene is TRBJ2-5, the V gene TRBV10-3, with 11 bases that match TRBD2. Germline V CDR1 and CDR2: ENHRY, SYGVKD. With 2 bases clipped from V and 1 base from J, the junction kept 3 bases outside the gene matches. The CDR3 spans 16 residues. CDR3 sequence reads: CAISERLAGPQETQYF. The CDR3 nucleotides read TGTGCCATCAGTGAGAGACTAGCGGGGCCCCAAGAGACCCAGTACTTC.

This chain joins TRBV7-9 and TRBJ1-3, with 10 bases matching TRBD1. The CDR3 is 13 residues long. Germline V gives CDR1 SEHNR, CDR2 FQNEAQ (reference sequence). The V and J ends lost 5 bases and 7 bases, in that order; junction bases with no gene match: 2. CDR3 in amino acids: CASSPGQGNTIYF. The DNA for the CDR3 is TGTGCCAGCAGCCCGGGACAGGGGAACACCATATATTTT.

This clone occurred once. The J gene is TRBJ2-5, the V gene TRBV5-1, with D maybe TRBD2 (5 bases). CDR1 and CDR2 (germline): SGHRS, YFSETQ. This CDR3 comprises 12 residues. The V and J ends lost 4 bases and 7 bases respectively, with 11 bases between them. The CDR3 DNA follows: TGCGCCAGCAGCCCGGTGGGAGCGACCCAGTACTTC. It codes for CASSPVGATQYF.

The J gene is TRBJ1-5, the V gene TRBV5-4; D is unclear. Looked up from germline, CDR1 is SGHNT and CDR2 is YYREEE (reference sequence). There are 16 residues in the CDR3. Trimming took off 4 bases at V and 5 bases at J, with 19 bases between the two ends. This chain's CDR3 is CASSLGRLREDQPQHF. CDR3 sequence (DNA): TGTGCCAGCAGCCTGGGTAGGTTGCGGGAGGATCAGCCCCAGCATTTT.

The chain links TRBV4-2 to TRBJ2-3; D gene uncertain. There are 15 residues in the CDR3. The V gene lost 0 bases and the J gene lost 6 bases, with 13 bases spanning the gap. Germline V CDR1 and CDR2: LGHNA, YNFKEQ. In DNA form, the CDR3 reads TGTGCCAGCAGCCAAGAAACTTTACTCACGGATACGCAGTATTTT. Amino acids: CASSQETLLTDTQYF.

This sequence joins TRBV9 and TRBJ2-5; D is unresolved. This CDR3 is 13 amino acids long. Germline CDR1 and CDR2: SGDLS and YYNGEE. V was cut by 0 bases and J by 4 bases, with 7 bases left in between. Here the CDR3 DNA reads TGTGCCAGCAGCGTAGAACCGGGAGAGACCCAGTACTTC. Translation gives CASSVEPGETQYF.

This chain joins TRBV19 and TRBJ1-2; D unresolved. The germline V gene encodes CDR1 LNHDA and CDR2 SQIVND (reference sequence). The CDR3 length is 13 residues. Trimming removed 5 bases from V and 2 bases from J, with 9 bases in between. CDR3 bases: TGTGCCAGTAGTTTAGGAGGGAACTATGGCTACACCTTC. This sequence encodes CASSLGGNYGYTF.

The V and J genes are TRBV2 and TRBJ1-5; D is perhaps TRBD1 (5 bases). This CDR3 has 15 residues. V shed 3 bases and J shed 0 bases, with 9 bases lying between them. Germline V CDR1 and CDR2: SNHLY, FYNNEI. The CDR3 loop reads CASSETANSNQPQHF. CDR3 nucleotides: TGTGCCAGCAGTGAGACAGCAAATAGCAATCAGCCCCAGCATTTT.

The chain is built from TRBV6-1 and TRBJ1-2, with TRBD1 as a possible D gene (5 bases). From germline, CDR1 is MNHNS and CDR2 SASEGT. The CDR3 loop spans 13 amino acids. V shed 7 bases and J shed 4 bases, with 13 bases lying between them. CDR3 in amino acids: CASKNSGTYGYTF. The CDR3 DNA is TGTGCCAGCAAAAACAGCGGGACCTATGGCTACACCTTC.

The chain carries TRBV11-1 and TRBJ1-2, with 8 bases aligning to TRBD1. The CDR3 loop spans 16 amino acids. The junction had 15 bases not matched to a gene; V was cut back by 4 bases and J by 8 bases. CDR1 SGHAT and CDR2 FQDESV come from the germline V gene (reference sequence). CDR3 DNA: TGTGCCAGCAGCTCCCAACTTCCGGGACAGGCGACCGGCTACACCTTC. This codes for CASSSQLPGQATGYTF.